Presented here are 13 T cell receptor beta chains from one specimen sequenced in a study of radiotherapy plus CTLA-4 blockade in lung cancer. Profiled with immunoSEQ multiplex PCR; TCRdb holds only in-frame clones, not every one. The sample consists of some 110,000 clones, about four fifths of them appearing once. Sequenced here: peripheral blood, sampled from a patient treated with radiotherapy plus ipilimumab. The receptor source for this set is a human donor with non-small cell lung cancer who had a partial response to radiotherapy plus ipilimumab.

V is TRBV5-1 and J is TRBJ2-2, with 11 bases identical to TRBD2. CDR3 length equals 15 residues. Germline CDR1 is SGHRS and CDR2 is YFSETQ. The J segment lost 4 bases and the V segment lost 4 bases, leaving 3 bases of the junction unmatched. CDR3 nucleotides: TGCGCCAGCAGCGCTACTAGCGGGAGCACCGGGGAGCTGTTTTTT. Protein sequence: CASSATSGSTGELFF.

The chain joins TRBV20-1 to TRBJ2-1; the D is unclear. The CDR3 spans 10 residues. CDR1 is DFQATT and CDR2 is SNEGSKA in the germline V gene (reference sequence). With 5 bases removed from V and 12 bases from J, the gap between germline ends came to 11 bases. CDR3 amino acids: CSAATVGQFF. DNA of the CDR3: TGCAGTGCTGCCACAGTAGGGCAGTTCTTC.

This rearrangement joins TRBV30 to TRBJ2-1, with TRBD2 matching over 7 bases. Germline values: CDR1 GTSNPN, CDR2 SVGIG (reference sequence). V dropped 2 bases and J dropped 4; count of bases not matched to a gene: 2. The CDR3 runs to 13 residues. DNA for the CDR3: TGTGCCTGGAGTACTAGCGCGTACAATGAGCAGTTCTTC. It encodes CAWSTSAYNEQFF.

This clone was observed a few times. CDR3 in amino acids: CASSLARGTGELFF. The CDR3 DNA reads TGTGCCAGCAGCTTAGCGCGGGGCACCGGGGAGCTGTTTTTT. The rearrangement joins TRBV11-2 to TRBJ2-2, with D possibly matching TRBD2 (6 bases). The V and J ends lost 1 base and 4 bases respectively, with 7 bases between them. Per the germline V gene, CDR1 is SGHAT and CDR2 is FQNNGV. The CDR3 loop spans 14 amino acids.

The rearrangement links TRBV11-2 to TRBJ1-1; the D is unclear. Germline loops: CDR1 SGHAT, CDR2 FQNNGV. The V end was cut by 0 bases, the J end by 6 bases, with 8 bases between. The CDR3 is 13 residues long. The CDR3 loop is CASSLEQFSEAFF. For the CDR3, the DNA is TGTGCCAGCAGCTTAGAACAGTTCTCTGAAGCTTTCTTT.

V is TRBV15 and J is TRBJ2-1; 10 nucleotides line up with TRBD1. CDR1 LNHNV and CDR2 YYDKDF come from the germline V gene (reference sequence). The CDR3 covers 17 residues. V was pared by 3 bases and J by 0 bases, with 5 bases of the junction left unmatched. CDR3 sequence reads: CATSSRQGASSYNEQFF. The CDR3, as DNA: TGTGCCACCAGCAGTAGACAGGGGGCGAGCTCCTACAATGAGCAGTTCTTC.

CDR3 DNA sequence: TGTGCCAGCAGCTTATATATAGCGGGAGAATACGAGCAGTACTTC. Translating gives CASSLYIAGEYEQYF. The V gene is TRBV7-9, the J gene TRBJ2-7; TRBD2 matches at 9 bases. This CDR3 spans 15 amino acids. The V gene end was trimmed by 2 bases and the J gene end by 4 bases; junction bases not matched to a gene: 6. Germline CDR1 SEHNR, CDR2 FQNEAQ (reference sequence).

The chain employs TRBV5-4 and TRBJ1-5; TRBD1 aligns across 12 bases. V shed 3 bases, J shed 6 bases, and the junction held 4 bases outside the gene matches. This CDR3 region has 15 residues. Germline V CDR1 and CDR2: SGHNT, YYREEE (reference sequence). The CDR3 protein is CASSSGTGGGQPQHF. CDR3 coding DNA: TGTGCCAGCAGCTCCGGGACAGGGGGCGGTCAGCCCCAGCATTTT.

This chain links TRBV13 with TRBJ1-5; D is undetermined. Germline CDR1 is PRHDT and CDR2 is FYEKMQ (reference sequence). V dropped 0 bases and J dropped 6 bases, with 15 bases sitting between them. CDR3 size: 16 residues. The CDR3 nucleotides are TGTGCCAGCAGCTTAGGGGTAGGCAATGGCGGTCAGCCCCAGCATTTT. This codes for CASSLGVGNGGQPQHF.

The rearrangement uses TRBV27 and TRBJ2-5, with 7 bases fitting TRBD1. Germline CDR1 and CDR2: MNHEY and SMNVEV (reference sequence). V trimming: 4 bases; J trimming: 5 bases; junction bases outside the gene matches: 10. The CDR3 extends over 15 amino acids. The CDR3 DNA follows: TGTGCCAGCAGTTCGACAGGGCTAAGTCGGGAGACCCAGTACTTC. It specifies CASSSTGLSRETQYF.

The rearrangement joins TRBV18 to TRBJ2-3, with 12 bases matching TRBD2. Looked up from germline, CDR1 is KGHSH and CDR2 is LQKENI. J was trimmed by 3 bases and V by 0 bases; bases with no gene match: 1. The CDR3 consists of 16 residues. The CDR3 DNA is TGTGCCAGCTCACCACCGACTAGCGGGAGAACAGATACGCAGTATTTT. Amino acids: CASSPPTSGRTDTQYF.

The J gene is TRBJ1-5, the V gene TRBV2, with 7 nucleotides matching TRBD1. This CDR3 is built from 15 residues. Trimming cost V 6 bases and J 4 bases; bases outside gene matches: 9. Germline loops: CDR1 SNHLY, CDR2 FYNNEI. The CDR3 DNA follows: TGTGCCAGCAGGGATTCAGGGGGAGGTAATCAGCCCCAGCATTTT. Residues: CASRDSGGGNQPQHF. The entire variable domain, with the rest obtained from reference TRBV2 and TRBJ1-5, is as follows: EPEVTQTPSHQVTQMGQEVILRCVPISNHLYFYWYRQILGQKVEFLVSFYNNEISEKSEIFDDQFSVERPDGSNFTLKIRSTKLEDSAMYFCASRDSGGGNQPQHFGDGTRLSIL.

This chain uses TRBV28 with TRBJ1-6; D might be TRBD1 (6 bases). CDR1 and CDR2 from the germline V gene are MDHEN and SYDVKM. CDR3 length equals 13 residues. Trimming cost V 6 bases and J 8 bases, with 11 bases left between them. DNA for the CDR3: TGTGCCAGCAGAGAGACAGGCGATTCACCCCTCCACTTT. Encoded protein: CASRETGDSPLHF.